This T cell receptor (beta chain) appears in the sequencing data of a study of blood T cell repertoires in COVID-19. The repertoire was sequenced with immunoSEQ multiplex PCR; TCRdb's copy has only in-frame clones and lacks some. The table has tens of thousands of clones, 65% to 85% seen once. V lost 5 bases, J lost 6 bases, and 11 bases lay in between. This CDR3 spans 12 amino acids. The germline CDR1 and CDR2 sequences are SGHRS and YFSETQ. This sequence was found in a man aged 60-69 years with COVID-19, enrolled during active disease. Sequencing used peripheral blood. The V call is TRBV5-1, the J call TRBJ1-2; perhaps TRBD1 as D (5 bases). CDR3 sequence: CASSSTVDGYTF. DNA for the CDR3: TGCGCCAGCAGTTCGACAGTGGATGGCTACACCTTC. Using reference TRBV5-1 and TRBJ1-2 for the parts outside the CDR3, the full variable domain is KAGVTQTPRYLIKTRGQQVTLSCSPISGHRSVSWYQQTPGQGLQFLFEYFSETQRNKGNFPGRFSGRQFSNSRSEMNVSTLELGDSALYLCASSSTVDGYTFGSGTRLTVV.